A single TCR beta chain is shown here with its context. The data stem from a study of blood T cell repertoires in COVID-19. About the research overall: From T cells, B-cell-depleted T cells, or PBMCs came the material, which was cDNA or gDNA.

Authors' analysis steps: Estimation of nucleated cell counts relied on the amplification of reference gene primers. Libraries were prepared by immunoSEQ multiplex PCR; TCRdb keeps only in-frame clonotypes and omits some of them. Clone size and V and J calls were adopted from that table, with D and trimming inferred from the DNA. The data show about 150,000 clones, approximately 90% seen once. This clonotype was sampled from a man aged 45-65 years who had recovered from COVID-19. The specimen sequenced was peripheral blood.

Here the CDR3 reads CASSQDVRVANVLTF. CDR3 DNA: TGCGCCAGCAGCCAAGACGTTCGGGTGGCCAACGTCCTGACTTTC. The chain couples TRBV4-3 to TRBJ2-6; D is uncertain. V lost 0 bases, J lost 6 bases, and 9 bases lay in between. The CDR3 has 15 residues. The germline V gene has CDR1 LGHNA and CDR2 YSLEER.